Presented here are 25 T cell receptor beta chains from one specimen sequenced in a study of T-cell reconstitution after alpha-beta-depleted transplantation in children. Preparing the TCRbeta library involved the use of unique molecular identifiers. TCRdb itself ran the PCR reads through MiXCR, one entry per CDR3 protein. The table has about 500,000 distinct CDR3 sequences, approximately 32% seen once; the top ten hold around 2.4%. The specimen comprised PBMCs from the stem cell graft donor, sampled from the stem cell graft. These receptors were obtained from a human donor who donated a stem cell graft to a child with aplastic anemia.

This clonotype has more than one count but fewer than ten. The J gene is TRBJ2-1, the V gene TRBV18, with D perhaps TRBD1 (5 bases). Germline V gene data show CDR1 as KGHSH and CDR2 as LQKENI. The V end lost 0 bases, the J end lost 6 bases, and 15 bases lay between the germline ends. The CDR3 is made up of 16 amino acids. Here the CDR3 reads CASSPPEKGRGNEQFF. For the CDR3, the DNA is TGTGCCAGCTCACCACCGGAAAAGGGGCGAGGCAATGAGCAGTTCTTC.

V gene TRBV6-2 or TRBV6-3 combines with J gene TRBJ2-1, with D possibly being TRBD2 (5 bases). CDR3 size: 13 residues. V was cut by 8 bases and J by 0 bases, with 8 bases left in between. Germline V gene data show CDR1 as MNHEY and CDR2 as SVGEGT. CDR3 in DNA: TGTGCCAGCGCGGGTTTCTCCTACAATGAGCAGTTCTTC. Translation: CASAGFSYNEQFF.

The chain links TRBV5-1 to TRBJ2-1; 8 bases are shared with TRBD2. This CDR3 region has 16 residues. The junction had 10 bases not matched to a gene; V was cut back by 4 bases and J by 4 bases. CDR1 SGHRS and CDR2 YFSETQ come from the germline V gene. The CDR3 sequence is CASSHGGGAGYNEQFF. The DNA of the CDR3 is TGCGCCAGCAGCCACGGGGGGGGCGCGGGGTACAATGAGCAGTTCTTC.

This chain joins TRBV2 and TRBJ2-3; 7 nucleotides align to TRBD2. There are 15 residues in the CDR3. Trimming at V came to 1 base and at J to 7 bases, leaving 8 bases not matched to a gene. Germline-derived CDR1 and CDR2 are SNHLY and FYNNEI. CDR3 DNA: TGTGCCAGCAGTGAAGGGGAGGGCAGGTCACATACGCAGTATTTT. Amino acids: CASSEGEGRSHTQYF.

CDR3 DNA sequence: TGTGCCAGCAGCTTAGCGATCGCGGGAGCTGTCGATGAGCAGTTCTTC. It translates to CASSLAIAGAVDEQFF. The chain employs TRBV7-2 and TRBJ2-1; 7 nucleotides agree with TRBD2. CDR3 size: 16 residues. Germline V gives CDR1 SGHTA, CDR2 FQGNSA. V was clipped by 0 bases and J by 8 bases; unmatched bases: 10. The entire variable domain, with the rest obtained from reference TRBV7-2 and TRBJ2-1, is as follows: GAGVSQSPSNKVTEKGKDVELRCDPISGHTALYWYRQSLGQGLEFLIYFQGNSAPDKSGLPSDRFSAERTGGSVSTLTIQRTQQEDSAVYLCASSLAIAGAVDEQFFGPGTRLTVL.

The chain joins TRBV29-1 to TRBJ2-3; a weak D match, TRBD2 (6 bases). From germline, CDR1 is SQVTM and CDR2 ANQGSEA. Trimming left V 4 bases short and J 3 bases short, with 11 bases between. This CDR3 comprises 13 residues. In DNA, the CDR3 is TGCAGCGTTGGGTGGGCGGGGACAGATACGCAGTATTTT. Translated: CSVGWAGTDTQYF.

The CDR3 coding sequence is TGCAGCGTTAAGACGGGAAAGAATTACGAGCAGTACTTC. Translation: CSVKTGKNYEQYF. The chain couples TRBV29-1 to TRBJ2-7; weak D call: TRBD2 (5 bases). The germline CDR1 and CDR2 sequences are SQVTM and ANQGSEA. This CDR3 is 13 amino acids long. Trimming took 5 bases from V and 4 from J, leaving 15 bases between them.

This clonotype was found a few times. The chain carries TRBV5-1 and TRBJ1-1, with D perhaps TRBD1 (5 bases). The V gene's germline CDR1 is SGHRS and CDR2 YFSETQ. V dropped 4 bases and J dropped 0 bases, with 10 bases sitting between them. This CDR3 has 14 residues. CDR3 in amino acids: CASSGDGVNTEAFF. CDR3 DNA: TGCGCCAGCAGCGGGGACGGGGTGAACACTGAAGCTTTCTTT. The full variable domain, its missing parts supplied by reference TRBV5-1 and TRBJ1-1, is KAGVTQTPRYLIKTRGQQVTLSCSPISGHRSVSWYQQTPGQGLQFLFEYFSETQRNKGNFPGRFSGRQFSNSRSEMNVSTLELGDSALYLCASSGDGVNTEAFFGQGTRLTVV.

The chain has TRBV20-1 and TRBJ2-1; possibly TRBD2 for D (5 bases). V was clipped by 3 bases and J by 10 bases, with 16 bases between them. The germline CDR1 and CDR2 sequences are DFQATT and SNEGSKA (reference sequence). This CDR3 is built from 13 residues. CDR3 loop: CSARVPGEGEQFF. The DNA of the CDR3 is TGCAGTGCTAGGGTCCCTGGAGAGGGAGAGCAGTTCTTC.

The gene calls are TRBV19 and TRBJ2-5, with a possible D match to TRBD1 (5 bases). Trimming took off 7 bases at V and 4 bases at J, with 13 bases between the two ends. This CDR3 is built from 13 residues. Germline values: CDR1 LNHDA, CDR2 SQIVND (reference sequence). The CDR3 nucleotides read TGTGCCAGTACCCCGGACAACCTAGAGACCCAGTACTTC. It is translated as CASTPDNLETQYF.

The chain employs TRBV19 and TRBJ1-1, with D possibly matching TRBD1 (6 bases). This CDR3 spans 12 amino acids. With 0 bases removed from V and 10 bases from J, the gap between germline ends came to 9 bases. From germline, CDR1 is LNHDA and CDR2 SQIVND (reference sequence). For the CDR3, the DNA is TGTGCCAGTAGTATAGATCGGGGGCGAGCTTTCTTT. Amino acids: CASSIDRGRAFF.

The chain carries TRBV20-1 and TRBJ2-1; maybe TRBD1 (6 bases). CDR1 and CDR2 from the germline V gene are DFQATT and SNEGSKA (reference sequence). This CDR3 has 13 residues. Trimming shortened V by 4 bases and J by 5 bases, and 12 bases separated the two germline ends. CDR3 in DNA: TGCAGTGCTACCAGGGGAGTGCACAATGAGCAGTTCTTC. This encodes CSATRGVHNEQFF.

This clonotype was detected a few times. The chain recombines TRBV24-1 with TRBJ2-1; 8 bases fit TRBD2. The CDR3 loop spans 14 amino acids. Germline V gene data show CDR1 as KGHDR and CDR2 as SFDVKD. V trimming: 5 bases; J trimming: 9 bases; junction bases outside the gene matches: 8. The CDR3 nucleotides read TGTGCCACCAGTGCCGCAGCGGGAGAAGGTGAGCAGTTCTTC. Protein: CATSAAAGEGEQFF.

This clonotype was detected only a few times. The CDR3 here is CSARGLAGGPAEQFF. The CDR3 bases are TGCAGTGCTAGGGGACTAGCGGGAGGGCCGGCTGAGCAGTTCTTC. The J gene is TRBJ2-1, the V gene TRBV20-1; 16 bases align to TRBD2. This CDR3 spans 15 amino acids. The V gene end was trimmed by 3 bases and the J gene end by 9 bases; junction bases not matched to a gene: 5. Germline V gives CDR1 DFQATT, CDR2 SNEGSKA (reference sequence).

This chain uses TRBV12-3 or TRBV12-4 with TRBJ2-7; 12 positions agree with TRBD2. The ends lost 7 bases at V and 3 bases at J; junction bases unmatched: 7. The CDR3 extends over 15 amino acids. The CDR3 loop is CASTLGLAGHYEQYF. In DNA form, the CDR3 reads TGTGCCAGCACCTTGGGACTAGCGGGCCACTACGAGCAGTACTTC.

In this sample, this clonotype turned up a few times. J is TRBJ2-1 and V is TRBV6-2 or TRBV6-3; D unresolved. In germline, CDR1 is MNHEY, CDR2 SVGEGT. The length of the CDR3 is 16 residues. V was cut by 0 bases and J by 2 bases, with 11 bases left in between. CDR3 sequence reads: CASSYSSQFPYNEQFF. CDR3 bases: TGTGCCAGCAGTTACTCTAGCCAGTTTCCCTACAATGAGCAGTTCTTC.

This clonotype was detected a few times. V is TRBV7-2 and J is TRBJ1-6, with TRBD1 as a possible D gene (5 bases). Trimming took off 6 bases at V and 0 bases at J, with 9 bases between the two ends. This CDR3 spans 15 amino acids. Germline CDR1 reads SGHTA; CDR2 reads FQGNSA. The CDR3 DNA follows: TGTGCCAGCAGAGAGCAGGGCTCCTATAATTCACCCCTCCACTTT. It encodes CASREQGSYNSPLHF.

This chain connects TRBV20-1 to TRBJ2-1; 13 bases line up with TRBD2. From germline, CDR1 is DFQATT and CDR2 SNEGSKA (reference sequence). This CDR3 is built from 17 residues. V trimming: 3 bases; J trimming: 3 bases; junction bases outside the gene matches: 8. The chain's CDR3 is CSASQTSGRPLYNEQFF. Here the CDR3 DNA reads TGCAGTGCTAGCCAGACTAGCGGGAGGCCTCTCTACAATGAGCAGTTCTTC.

With regard to this clonotype: A much larger clone is a single base away; this may be a read error. The chain couples TRBV20-1 to TRBJ1-1; D remains unclear. Germline loops: CDR1 DFQATT, CDR2 SNEGSKA (reference sequence). The CDR3 length is 11 residues. The V gene lost 5 bases and the J gene lost 11 bases, with 15 bases spanning the gap. The DNA of the CDR3 is TGCAGTGCTTCCAGGTGCTCAGAGGCTTTCTTT. It yields the protein CSASRCSEAFF.

This clonotype was recorded a few times. The chain employs TRBV12-3 or TRBV12-4 and TRBJ2-2; 10 positions agree with TRBD1. V dropped 4 bases and J dropped 1; count of bases not matched to a gene: 3. This CDR3 spans 16 amino acids. The DNA for the CDR3 is TGTGCCAGCAGTTCGGACAGGGGGTGGAACACCGGGGAGCTGTTTTTT. Its protein is CASSSDRGWNTGELFF.

The V gene is TRBV6-5, the J gene TRBJ1-1, with TRBD1 matching over 7 bases. J gave up 12 bases and V 4 bases, and 17 bases lay outside the gene matches. Per the germline V gene, CDR1 is MNHEY and CDR2 is SVGAGI. The CDR3 runs 15 residues. CDR3 nucleotides: TGTGCCAGCAGTTCTCCCACCTATCACAGGGGAGTGACTTTCTTT. Residues: CASSSPTYHRGVTFF.

This chain links TRBV10-3 with TRBJ1-1, with TRBD1 matching 7 bases. The CDR3 loop spans 13 amino acids. The V and J ends lost 10 bases and 1 base, in that order; junction bases with no gene match: 6. The germline gives CDR1 ENHRY, CDR2 SYGVKD. The CDR3 sequence: CATRQGTNTEAFF. Here the CDR3 DNA reads TGTGCCACTCGACAGGGAACGAACACTGAAGCTTTCTTT.

This clonotype appeared a few times. The rearrangement joins TRBV7-2 to TRBJ1-5; 7 positions match TRBD1. The CDR3 extends over 14 amino acids. The V and J ends lost 3 bases and 1 base, in that order; junction bases with no gene match: 0. Germline loops: CDR1 SGHTA, CDR2 FQGNSA. The CDR3 spells CASSLDRSNQPQHF. The CDR3 DNA sequence: TGTGCCAGCAGCTTGGACAGGAGCAATCAGCCCCAGCATTTT.

This clonotype was counted between two and nine times. J is TRBJ2-1 and V is TRBV27; TRBD1 aligns across 11 bases. The germline V gene has CDR1 MNHEY and CDR2 SMNVEV (reference sequence). The CDR3 covers 14 residues. J gave up 6 bases and V 4 bases, and 2 bases lay outside the gene matches. This chain's CDR3 is CASSSGTGGNEQFF. DNA of the CDR3: TGTGCCAGCAGTTCCGGGACAGGGGGCAATGAGCAGTTCTTC.

The J gene is TRBJ1-2, the V gene TRBV6-1; tentatively, D is TRBD1 (6 bases). V was pared by 6 bases and J by 6 bases, with 14 bases between. The CDR3 runs to 13 residues. CDR1 is MNHNS and CDR2 is SASEGT in the germline V gene. The CDR3 region is CASSQTGIDGYTF. The CDR3 DNA reads as TGTGCCAGCAGCCAGACAGGAATCGATGGCTACACCTTC.